The 17 T cell receptor beta chains below come from one sample, sequenced in a study of identical twins. TCRdb itself ran the 5' RACE reads through MiXCR, one entry per CDR3 protein. Of roughly 250,000 distinct CDR3 sequences listed, approximately 7.8% are singletons. These data also featured in a second study, about yellow fever vaccine responses in identical twins.

The sample taken for sequencing was CD8+ T cells sorted from blood. These TCRs come from a woman aged 18 to 35 in good health.

This clonotype showed up many times. The rearrangement links TRBV3-1 to TRBJ2-2; 9 positions match TRBD1. The trim removed 2 bases at V and 6 bases at J, leaving 7 bases unmatched. Germline values: CDR1 LGHDT, CDR2 YNNKEL (reference sequence). The CDR3 loop spans 16 amino acids. This CDR3 reads CASSQSGTGSAGELFF. CDR3 nucleotide sequence: TGTGCCAGCAGCCAATCCGGGACAGGGTCAGCCGGGGAGCTGTTTTTT.

The table lists this clonotype with a few counts. This sequence joins TRBV11-2 and TRBJ2-7; TRBD1 matches 9 bases. The CDR3 runs 16 residues. Germline CDR1 reads SGHAT; CDR2 reads FQNNGV. The J segment lost 3 bases and the V segment lost 1 base, leaving 7 bases of the junction unmatched. CDR3 region: CASSLGGQGVGYEQYV. DNA for the CDR3: TGTGCCAGCAGCTTAGGGGGACAGGGTGTCGGCTACGAGCAGTACGTC.

Many counts were recorded for this clonotype. The chain links TRBV10-3 to TRBJ2-7, with 9 bases lining up with TRBD2. The germline V gene has CDR1 ENHRY and CDR2 SYGVKD. CDR3 length equals 13 residues. J lost 6 bases, V lost 8 bases, and 8 bases had no gene match. Here the CDR3 DNA reads TGTGCCATCTCCGGGACTAGCTCATCCGAGCAGTACTTC. Translating gives CAISGTSSSEQYF.

The gene calls are TRBV4-2 and TRBJ2-7, with 10 bases matching TRBD2. Per the germline V gene, CDR1 is LGHNA and CDR2 is YNFKEQ. The CDR3 covers 17 residues. V shed 4 bases, J shed 4 bases, and the junction held 13 bases outside the gene matches. As DNA, the CDR3 is TGTGCCAGCAGCCCTGGGCTAGCGGGAGCCCTTTATTACGAGCAGTACTTC. Encoded protein: CASSPGLAGALYYEQYF.

This clonotype appeared a few times. The chain joins TRBV12-3 or TRBV12-4 to TRBJ2-1; D call uncertain. The V end lost 4 bases, the J end lost 5 bases, and 15 bases lay between the germline ends. The CDR3 is 15 residues long. The CDR3 spells CASSSHLTANNEQFF. CDR3 coding DNA: TGTGCCAGCAGTTCACATCTTACAGCTAACAATGAGCAGTTCTTC.

The chain is built from TRBV10-3 and TRBJ1-1; unclear D gene. This CDR3 region has 15 residues. V dropped 0 bases and J dropped 0 bases, with 8 bases sitting between them. CDR1 ENHRY and CDR2 SYGVKD come from the germline V gene. The CDR3 coding sequence is TGTGCCATCAGTGAGTCCCAGGAGATGAACACTGAAGCTTTCTTT. Protein product: CAISESQEMNTEAFF.

This clonotype has at least ten counts. The genes are TRBV27 and TRBJ2-5; TRBD1 is a possible D gene (6 bases). The germline V and J ends were trimmed by 5 bases and 2 bases, with 18 bases remaining between them. Germline CDR1 reads MNHEY; CDR2 reads SMNVEV (reference sequence). The CDR3 is 16 residues long. This chain's CDR3 is CASSPGAGTRQETQYF. The CDR3 region has the DNA TGTGCCAGCAGTCCTGGGGCCGGGACACGTCAAGAGACCCAGTACTTC.

J is TRBJ2-3 and V is TRBV20-1; 8 nucleotides line up with TRBD2. The CDR3 length is 16 residues. Germline CDR1 reads DFQATT; CDR2 reads SNEGSKA (reference sequence). Trimming removed 4 bases from V and 6 bases from J; junction bases left unmatched: 15. The CDR3 is CSATDRYGGDSDTQYF. CDR3 nucleotide sequence: TGCAGTGCTACAGACCGGTACGGGGGGGACTCGGATACGCAGTATTTT.

The table lists this clonotype with a few counts. In nucleotides, the CDR3 is TGTGCCAGCAGAAGCCCGATAGCGGGGAGGCACAATGAGCAGTTCTTC. It translates to CASRSPIAGRHNEQFF. The gene calls are TRBV6-2 or TRBV6-3 and TRBJ2-1; the match to TRBD2 covers 8 bases. The V gene end was trimmed by 6 bases and the J gene end by 5 bases; junction bases not matched to a gene: 12. The germline V gene has CDR1 MNHEY and CDR2 SVGEGT. The CDR3 is 16 amino acids.

Comments on this clonotype: Compared with germline, one end of the junction differs, possibly owing to a read error. The chain couples TRBV27 to TRBJ2-2; D gene unclear. The CDR3 has 14 amino acids. Germline CDR1 and CDR2: MNHEY and SMNVEV (reference sequence). CDR3 coding DNA: TGTGCCACCAGTTGGGGATCCAACACCGGGGAGCTGTTTTTT. Its protein product is CATSWGSNTGELFF.

This clonotype was counted ten times or more. This chain uses TRBV7-8 with TRBJ2-1; D call uncertain. Trimming took 1 base from V and 4 from J, leaving 5 bases between them. This CDR3 has 13 amino acids. Per germline, CDR1 SGHVS and CDR2 FQNEAQ. The CDR3 DNA sequence: TGTGCCAGCAGCTTAGAGACTTACAATGAGCAGTTCTTC. Its translation is CASSLETYNEQFF.

This clonotype was counted between two and nine times. The chain recombines TRBV3-1 with TRBJ1-1, with D perhaps matching TRBD1 (6 bases). The V and J ends lost 5 bases and 2 bases respectively, with 15 bases between them. Germline values: CDR1 LGHDT, CDR2 YNNKEL (reference sequence). CDR3 size: 15 residues. CDR3 in DNA: TGTGCCAGCAGCGACACACGGGACAAAAACACTGAAGCTTTCTTT. Protein sequence: CASSDTRDKNTEAFF.

A few counts support this clonotype. The rearrangement uses TRBV28 and TRBJ1-1; D unresolved. The CDR3 runs 12 residues. V lost 6 bases to trimming and J lost 5 bases, with 10 bases between them. Germline V gene sequence: CDR1 MDHEN, CDR2 SYDVKM. This CDR3 reads CASSDDGTEAFF. Written as DNA, the CDR3 is TGTGCCAGCAGCGACGATGGAACTGAAGCTTTCTTT.

This clonotype occurred a few times. The V gene is TRBV20-1, the J gene TRBJ2-3; possible D gene TRBD2, 7 bases. The length of the CDR3 is 12 residues. Per the germline V gene, CDR1 is DFQATT and CDR2 is SNEGSKA (reference sequence). CDR3 region: CRGGGSPDTQYF. DNA for the CDR3: TGCAGGGGGGGCGGGAGCCCAGATACGCAGTATTTT.

This clonotype was seen many times. The rearrangement joins TRBV3-1 to TRBJ2-1; 11 bases align to TRBD2. Germline CDR1 reads LGHDT; CDR2 reads YNNKEL (reference sequence). J lost 4 bases, V lost 0 bases, and 8 bases had no gene match. The CDR3 loop spans 18 amino acids. DNA of the CDR3: TGTGCCAGCAGCCAAGAGACGTCTAGCGGGGGGATGTACAATGAGCAGTTCTTC. Its translation is CASSQETSSGGMYNEQFF.

This clonotype was recorded a few times. The rearrangement joins TRBV10-3 to TRBJ2-2; unclear D gene. Trimming stripped 7 bases from V and 0 bases from J, with 9 bases between. The CDR3 loop spans 14 amino acids. Germline V gene data show CDR1 as ENHRY and CDR2 as SYGVKD. DNA for the CDR3: TGTGCCATCATGGGGTCACCGAACACCGGGGAGCTGTTTTTT. Translating gives CAIMGSPNTGELFF.

This clonotype was seen a few times. This chain uses TRBV5-6 with TRBJ2-1; unclear D gene. Trimming pared 1 base from V and 6 bases from J, leaving 14 bases between. Germline values: CDR1 SGHDT, CDR2 YYEEEE. This CDR3 has 15 residues. CDR3 region: CASSLWLVSVNEQFF. The DNA for the CDR3 is TGTGCCAGCAGCTTGTGGCTAGTGAGTGTCAATGAGCAGTTCTTC.